This T cell receptor (beta chain) was identified during a study of CD8 T cells in Susac syndrome. Study as a whole: Among the Susac syndrome patients who underwent sequencing, about 6 had clinically active disease, while about 8 of them were in remission.

About 0.5 to 1 ug RNA was reverse transcribed with random hexamers. The authors amplified TCR beta CDR3 across 54 Vbeta and 13 Jbeta using immunoSEQ multiplex PCR. One entry per CDR3 protein, called by TCRdb with MiXCR from the immunoSEQ multiplex PCR reads. The data hold 210,000 or so distinct CDR3 sequences, with 94% observed a single time. The CDR3 runs to 15 residues. J lost 3 bases, V lost 3 bases, and 8 bases had no gene match. Germline V CDR1 and CDR2: SGDLS, YYNGEE. The table lists this clonotype with a count of one. What was sequenced was CD4+ T cells from PBMCs. The chain is built from TRBV9 and TRBJ1-2; 7 bases fit TRBD1. The sequence derives from a human donor with Susac syndrome. Here the CDR3 reads CASSARQGKDYGYTF. The CDR3 nucleotides are TGTGCCAGCAGCGCCCGACAGGGAAAGGACTATGGCTACACCTTC.